This TCR beta chain is from a study of early T cells in non-severe SARS-CoV-2 infection. TCRdb reanalysed the 5' RACE reads using MiXCR and keeps one entry per CDR3 protein. Here the sample spans over 55,000 distinct CDR3 sequences, around 13% being singletons. This clonotype was seen ten or more times. The sequence derives from an adult who was a healthcare worker with PCR-confirmed SARS-CoV-2 infection or an uninfected control (not recorded which). The material sequenced was whole blood.

The CDR3 DNA reads as TGTGCCAGCAGTTTCTGGAGCAATCAGCCCCAGCATTTT. Its protein is CASSFWSNQPQHF. This sequence joins TRBV2 and TRBJ1-5; D gene ambiguous. Trimming removed 5 bases from V and 1 base from J, with 6 bases in between. The CDR3 contains 13 residues. Germline-derived CDR1 and CDR2 are SNHLY and FYNNEI.